These T cell receptor beta chains were read from a single sample in a study of early T cells in non-severe SARS-CoV-2 infection. TCRdb ran MiXCR on the 5' RACE reads and lists one entry per CDR3 protein. The sample has 65,000 to 95,000 distinct CDR3 sequences, about a sixth seen once; the top ten hold around 2.6%. The sample comprised whole blood. These receptors were taken from an adult who was a healthcare worker with PCR-confirmed SARS-CoV-2 infection or an uninfected control (not recorded which). Each CDR3 is given with its conserved first and last residue. The order of the fields is V gene, clone size, CDR3 protein. Clone sizes are given selectively: once, few, many, or a class where the clone is expanded.

V gene: TRBV11-3; clone size: NA; CDR3 protein: CASSLVPVEQYF
V gene: TRBV29-1; clone size: NA; CDR3 protein: CSVFEGEQYF
V gene: TRBV7-9; clone size: NA; CDR3 protein: CASSLGNNNEQFF
V gene: TRBV5-1; clone size: many; CDR3 protein: CASSLDREHYNEQFF
V gene: TRBV11-2; clone size: NA; CDR3 protein: CASSFHSGFYNEQFF
V gene: TRBV6-6; clone size: few; CDR3 protein: CASSKVAGDVLGELFF
V gene: TRBV25-1; clone size: NA; CDR3 protein: CASSADGYNSPLHF
V gene: TRBV12-3/TRBV12-4; clone size: few; CDR3 protein: CASTTREHTGELFF
V gene: TRBV5-1; clone size: few; CDR3 protein: CASSLGIRAYNEQFF
V gene: TRBV5-1; clone size: NA; CDR3 protein: CASSSRDGSSYNEQFF
V gene: TRBV18; clone size: NA; CDR3 protein: CASSPVTGGNYEQYF
V gene: TRBV7-3; clone size: NA; CDR3 protein: CASSLNLGTGELFF
V gene: TRBV12-5; clone size: NA; CDR3 protein: CASTRQGEEAKNIQYF
V gene: TRBV18; clone size: NA; CDR3 protein: CASSPLATGGDEQYF
V gene: TRBV20-1; clone size: NA; CDR3 protein: CSASLVTAQPYF
V gene: TRBV4-2; clone size: NA; CDR3 protein: CASSQGGRADTQYF
V gene: TRBV29-1; clone size: NA; CDR3 protein: CSVEDAHQTYNEQFF
V gene: TRBV29-1; clone size: NA; CDR3 protein: CSVDGTPYLDTQYF
V gene: TRBV3-1; clone size: many; CDR3 protein: CASSLGLAGSSNEQFF
V gene: TRBV6-5; clone size: few; CDR3 protein: CASSYSGVATNEKLFF